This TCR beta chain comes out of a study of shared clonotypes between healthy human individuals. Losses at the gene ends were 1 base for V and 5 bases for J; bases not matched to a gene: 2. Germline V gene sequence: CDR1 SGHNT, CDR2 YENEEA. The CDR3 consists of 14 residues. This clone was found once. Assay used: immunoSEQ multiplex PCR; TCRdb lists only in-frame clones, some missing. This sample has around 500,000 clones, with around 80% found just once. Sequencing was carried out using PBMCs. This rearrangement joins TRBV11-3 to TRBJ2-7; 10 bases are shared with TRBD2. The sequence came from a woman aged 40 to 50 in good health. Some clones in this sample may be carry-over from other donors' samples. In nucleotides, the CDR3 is TGTGCCAGCAGCTTAGGGCTAGCGGGAGACGAGCAGTACTTC. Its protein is CASSLGLAGDEQYF.